This T cell receptor beta chain was documented in a study of shared clonotypes between healthy human individuals. In the original analysis: ImmunoSEQ only sent back junction sequences with no quality scores, so filtering was done differently. This table comes from immunoSEQ multiplex PCR, and its TCRdb copy is limited to in-frame clones, with some not included. From that table come the V and J calls and clone size; the DNA was used to work out D and trimming. The sample consists of about 1.5 million clones, about 98% of them appearing once. Findings of the study overall: Non-shared clonotypes displayed generation probabilities falling below those of clonotypes present in all four donors.

Note on this clone: Its antigen is currently unknown.

V dropped 6 bases and J dropped 8 bases, with 16 bases sitting between them. The CDR3 runs 14 residues. CDR1 is SNHLY and CDR2 is FYNNEI in the germline V gene. Sequenced material: naive CD4+ T cells sorted from blood. The subset is: CD45RA+ positively selected. The J gene is TRBJ1-4, the V gene TRBV2; the D is unclear. The receptor's source is a young man in good health. The DNA of the CDR3 is TGTGCCAGCAGCCTCCAACGGAGTAGCGAAAAACTGTTTTTT. The encoded protein is CASSLQRSSEKLFF.